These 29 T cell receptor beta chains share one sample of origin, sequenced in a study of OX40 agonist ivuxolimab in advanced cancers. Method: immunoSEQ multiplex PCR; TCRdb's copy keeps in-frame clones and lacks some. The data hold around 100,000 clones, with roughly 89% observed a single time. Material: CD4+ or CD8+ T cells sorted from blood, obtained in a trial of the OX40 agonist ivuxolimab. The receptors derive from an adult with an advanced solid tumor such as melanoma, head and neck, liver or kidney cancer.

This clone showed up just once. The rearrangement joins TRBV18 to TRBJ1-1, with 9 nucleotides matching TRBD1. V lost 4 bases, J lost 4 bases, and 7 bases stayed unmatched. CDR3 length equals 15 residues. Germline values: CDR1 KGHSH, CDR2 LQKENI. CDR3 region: CASSLRTGELTEAFF. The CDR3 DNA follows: TGTGCCAGCTCACTTAGGACAGGGGAACTCACTGAAGCTTTCTTT.

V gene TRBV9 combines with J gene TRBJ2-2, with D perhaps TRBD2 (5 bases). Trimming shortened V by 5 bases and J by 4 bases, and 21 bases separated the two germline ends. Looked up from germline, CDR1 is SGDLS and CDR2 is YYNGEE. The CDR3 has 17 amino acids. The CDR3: CASSWENRPRGTGELFF. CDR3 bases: TGTGCCAGCAGTTGGGAGAATCGGCCTCGGGGCACCGGGGAGCTGTTTTTT.

The CDR3 DNA is TGTGCCAGCAGCCTTCAGCCCCAGCATTTT. Residues: CASSLQPQHF. This chain connects TRBV28 to TRBJ1-5; D is ambiguous. V dropped 6 bases and J dropped 6 bases, with 3 bases sitting between them. This CDR3 has 10 amino acids. The germline V gene encodes CDR1 MDHEN and CDR2 SYDVKM.

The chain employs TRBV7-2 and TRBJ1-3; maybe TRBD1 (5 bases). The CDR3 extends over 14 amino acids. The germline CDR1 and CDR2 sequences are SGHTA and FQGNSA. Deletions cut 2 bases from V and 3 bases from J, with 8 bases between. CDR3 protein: CASSLTGDGNTIYF. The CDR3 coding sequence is TGTGCCAGCAGCTTAACGGGGGATGGAAACACCATATATTTT.

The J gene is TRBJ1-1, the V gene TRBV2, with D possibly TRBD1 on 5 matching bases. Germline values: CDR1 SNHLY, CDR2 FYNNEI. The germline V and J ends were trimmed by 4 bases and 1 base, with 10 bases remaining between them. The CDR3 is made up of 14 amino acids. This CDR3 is CASSVGEKNTEAFF. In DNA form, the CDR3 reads TGTGCCAGCAGTGTGGGGGAGAAGAACACTGAAGCTTTCTTT.

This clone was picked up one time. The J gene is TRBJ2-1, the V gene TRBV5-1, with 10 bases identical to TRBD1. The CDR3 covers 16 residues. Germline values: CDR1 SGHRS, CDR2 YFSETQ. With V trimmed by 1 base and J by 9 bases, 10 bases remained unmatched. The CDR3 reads CASSLSIGQGEGEQFF. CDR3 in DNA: TGCGCCAGCAGCTTGTCAATTGGACAGGGGGAGGGTGAGCAGTTCTTC.

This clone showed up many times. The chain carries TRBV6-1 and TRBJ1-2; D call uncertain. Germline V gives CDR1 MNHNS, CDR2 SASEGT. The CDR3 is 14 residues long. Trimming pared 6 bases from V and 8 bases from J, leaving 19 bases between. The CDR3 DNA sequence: TGTGCCAGCAGAACCTTCGGGGTGTTTCAAGGCTACACCTTC. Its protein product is CASRTFGVFQGYTF.

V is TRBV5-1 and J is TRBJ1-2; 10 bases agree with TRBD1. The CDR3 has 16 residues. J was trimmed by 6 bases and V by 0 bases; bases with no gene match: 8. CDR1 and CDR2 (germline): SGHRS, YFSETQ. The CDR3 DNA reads TGCGCCAGCAGCTTGGGACAGGGGGCGACTTCGGATGGCTACACCTTC. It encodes CASSLGQGATSDGYTF.

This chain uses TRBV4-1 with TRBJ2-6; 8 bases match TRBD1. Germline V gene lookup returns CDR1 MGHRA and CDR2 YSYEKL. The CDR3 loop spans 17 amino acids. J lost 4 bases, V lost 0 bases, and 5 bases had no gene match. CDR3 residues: CASSQDTTGVGANVLTF. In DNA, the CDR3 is TGCGCCAGCAGCCAAGACACGACAGGGGTCGGGGCCAACGTCCTGACTTTC.

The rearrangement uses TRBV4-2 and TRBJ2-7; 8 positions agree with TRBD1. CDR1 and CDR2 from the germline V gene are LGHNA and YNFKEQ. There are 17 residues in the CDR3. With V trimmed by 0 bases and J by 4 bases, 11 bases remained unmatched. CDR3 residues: CASSQEVFGQGTYEQYF. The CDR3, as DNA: TGTGCCAGCAGCCAAGAAGTTTTCGGACAGGGTACATACGAGCAGTACTTC.

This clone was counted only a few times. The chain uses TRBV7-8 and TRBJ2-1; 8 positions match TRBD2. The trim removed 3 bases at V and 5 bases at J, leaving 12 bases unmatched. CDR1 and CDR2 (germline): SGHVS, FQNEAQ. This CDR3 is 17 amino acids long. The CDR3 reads CASSLFGGLAPNNEQFF. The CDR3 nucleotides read TGTGCCAGCAGCTTGTTCGGTGGACTAGCCCCTAACAATGAGCAGTTCTTC.

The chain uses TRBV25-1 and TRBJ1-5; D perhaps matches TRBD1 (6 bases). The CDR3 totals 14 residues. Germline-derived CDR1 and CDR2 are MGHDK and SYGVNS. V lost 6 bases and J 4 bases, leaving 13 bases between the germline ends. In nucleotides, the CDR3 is TGTGCCAGCAGAGATACAGGGACAAATCAGCCCCAGCATTTT. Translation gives CASRDTGTNQPQHF.

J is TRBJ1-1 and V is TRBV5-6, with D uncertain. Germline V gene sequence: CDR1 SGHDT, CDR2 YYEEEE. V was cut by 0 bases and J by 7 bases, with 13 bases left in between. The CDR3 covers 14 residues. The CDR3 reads CASSLGSMDGEAFF. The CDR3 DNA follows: TGTGCCAGCAGCTTGGGCTCCATGGATGGTGAAGCTTTCTTT.

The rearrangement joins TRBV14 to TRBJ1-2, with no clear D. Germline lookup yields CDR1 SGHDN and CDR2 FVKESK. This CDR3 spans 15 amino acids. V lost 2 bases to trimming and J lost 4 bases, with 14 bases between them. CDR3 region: CASSQLGFESYGYTF. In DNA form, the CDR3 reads TGTGCCAGCAGCCAACTGGGGTTTGAGTCCTATGGCTACACCTTC.

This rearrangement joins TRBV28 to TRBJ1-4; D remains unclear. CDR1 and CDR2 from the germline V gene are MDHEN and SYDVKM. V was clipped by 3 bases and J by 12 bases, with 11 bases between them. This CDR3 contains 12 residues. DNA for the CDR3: TGTGCCAGCAGTTTTGGCAGTTGGGAACTGTTTTTT. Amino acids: CASSFGSWELFF.

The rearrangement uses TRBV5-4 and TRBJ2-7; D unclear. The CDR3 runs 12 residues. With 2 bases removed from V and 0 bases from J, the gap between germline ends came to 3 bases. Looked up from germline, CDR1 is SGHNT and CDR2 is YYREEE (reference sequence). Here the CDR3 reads CASSFDSYEQYF. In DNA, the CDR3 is TGTGCCAGCAGCTTCGACTCCTACGAGCAGTACTTC.

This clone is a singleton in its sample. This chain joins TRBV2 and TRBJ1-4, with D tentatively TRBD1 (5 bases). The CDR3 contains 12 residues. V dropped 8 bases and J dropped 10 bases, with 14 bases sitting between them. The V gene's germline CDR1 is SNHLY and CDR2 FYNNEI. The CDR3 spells CASGTYLGKLFF. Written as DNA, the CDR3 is TGTGCCAGCGGGACTTACCTCGGAAAACTGTTTTTT.

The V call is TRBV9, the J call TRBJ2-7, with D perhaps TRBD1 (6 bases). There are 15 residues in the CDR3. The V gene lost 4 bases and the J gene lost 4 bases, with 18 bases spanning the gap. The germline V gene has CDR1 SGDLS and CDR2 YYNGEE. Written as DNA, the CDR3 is TGTGCCAGCAGCATCGGACAGAGCCCCTCTTACGAGCAGTACTTC. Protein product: CASSIGQSPSYEQYF. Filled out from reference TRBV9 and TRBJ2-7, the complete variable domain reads DSGVTQTPKHLITATGQRVTLRCSPRSGDLSVYWYQQSLDQGLQFLIQYYNGEERAKGNILERFSAQQFPDLHSELNLSSLELGDSALYFCASSIGQSPSYEQYFGPGTRLTVT.

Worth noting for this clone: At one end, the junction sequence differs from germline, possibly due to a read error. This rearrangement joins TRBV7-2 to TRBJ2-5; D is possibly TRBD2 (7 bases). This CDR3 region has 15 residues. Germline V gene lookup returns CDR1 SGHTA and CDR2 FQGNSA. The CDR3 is CASSYRGALGETQYF. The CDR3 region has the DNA TGTGCCAGCAGCTATCGGGGGGCCCTGGGAGAGACCCAATACTTC.

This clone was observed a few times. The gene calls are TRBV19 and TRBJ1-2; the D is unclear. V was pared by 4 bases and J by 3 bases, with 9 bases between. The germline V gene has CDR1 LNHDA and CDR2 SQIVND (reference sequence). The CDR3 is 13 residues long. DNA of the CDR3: TGTGCCAGTAGTAGCGGGATCCACTATGGCTACACCTTC. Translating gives CASSSGIHYGYTF.

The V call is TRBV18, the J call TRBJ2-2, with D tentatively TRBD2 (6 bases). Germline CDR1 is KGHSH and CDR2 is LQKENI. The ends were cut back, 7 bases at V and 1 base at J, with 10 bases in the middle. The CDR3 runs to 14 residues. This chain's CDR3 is CASLSGRNTGELFF. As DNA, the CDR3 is TGTGCCAGCTTGTCCGGGAGGAACACCGGGGAGCTGTTTTTT.

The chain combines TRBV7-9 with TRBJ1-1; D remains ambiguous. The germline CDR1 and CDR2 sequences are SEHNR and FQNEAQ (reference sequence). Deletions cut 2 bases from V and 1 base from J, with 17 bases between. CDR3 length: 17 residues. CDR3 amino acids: CASSLNSGPNENTEAFF. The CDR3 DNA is TGTGCCAGCAGCTTAAACTCTGGGCCAAACGAGAACACTGAAGCTTTCTTT.

CDR3 bases: TGTGCCAGCAGTGATCGTCAGGACACAACTAATGAAAAACTGTTTTTT. Amino acids: CASSDRQDTTNEKLFF. V and J are TRBV6-1 and TRBJ1-4; TRBD1 is a possible D gene (5 bases). Trimming removed 3 bases at V and 0 bases at J, with 11 bases between. Germline CDR1 is MNHNS and CDR2 is SASEGT. The CDR3 is made up of 16 amino acids.

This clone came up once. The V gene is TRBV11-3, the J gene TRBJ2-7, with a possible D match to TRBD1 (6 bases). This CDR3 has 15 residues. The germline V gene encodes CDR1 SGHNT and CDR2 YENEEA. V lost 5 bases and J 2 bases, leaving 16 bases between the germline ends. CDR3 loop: CASSPRAGVAYEQYF. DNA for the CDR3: TGTGCCAGCAGCCCTAGGGCAGGGGTAGCCTACGAGCAGTACTTC.

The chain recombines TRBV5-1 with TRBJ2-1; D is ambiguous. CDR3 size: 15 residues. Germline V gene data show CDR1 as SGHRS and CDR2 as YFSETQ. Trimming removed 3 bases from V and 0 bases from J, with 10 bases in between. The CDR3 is CASSSELGSYNEQFF. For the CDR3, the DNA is TGCGCCAGCAGCTCGGAACTGGGCTCCTACAATGAGCAGTTCTTC. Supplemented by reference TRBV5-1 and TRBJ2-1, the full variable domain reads KAGVTQTPRYLIKTRGQQVTLSCSPISGHRSVSWYQQTPGQGLQFLFEYFSETQRNKGNFPGRFSGRQFSNSRSEMNVSTLELGDSALYLCASSSELGSYNEQFFGPGTRLTVL.

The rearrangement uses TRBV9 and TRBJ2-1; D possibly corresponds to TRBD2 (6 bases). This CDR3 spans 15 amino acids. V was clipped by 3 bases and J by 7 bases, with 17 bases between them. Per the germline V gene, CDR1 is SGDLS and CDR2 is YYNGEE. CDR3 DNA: TGTGCCAGCAGCGCCGCCGGGGGTTTGGGGAATGAGCAGTTCTTC. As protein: CASSAAGGLGNEQFF.

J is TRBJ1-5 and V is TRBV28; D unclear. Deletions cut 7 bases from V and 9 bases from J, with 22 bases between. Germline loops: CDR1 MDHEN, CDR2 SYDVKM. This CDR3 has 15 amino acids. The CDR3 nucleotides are TGTGCCAGCAACCCCTCTTCCGGTCCTCGGGGGCCCCAGCATTTT. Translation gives CASNPSSGPRGPQHF.

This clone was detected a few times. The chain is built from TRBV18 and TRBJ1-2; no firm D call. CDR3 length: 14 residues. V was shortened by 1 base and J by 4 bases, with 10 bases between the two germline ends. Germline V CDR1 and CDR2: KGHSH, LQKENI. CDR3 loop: CASSPRADGYGYTF. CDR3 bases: TGTGCCAGCTCACCACGAGCGGATGGCTATGGCTACACCTTC.

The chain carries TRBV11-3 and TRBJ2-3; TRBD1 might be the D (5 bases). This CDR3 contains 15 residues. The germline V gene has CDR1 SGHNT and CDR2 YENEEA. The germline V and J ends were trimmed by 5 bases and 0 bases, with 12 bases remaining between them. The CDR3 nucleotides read TGTGCCAGCAGCACAGGCGTTACTAGCACAGATACGCAGTATTTT. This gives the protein CASSTGVTSTDTQYF.